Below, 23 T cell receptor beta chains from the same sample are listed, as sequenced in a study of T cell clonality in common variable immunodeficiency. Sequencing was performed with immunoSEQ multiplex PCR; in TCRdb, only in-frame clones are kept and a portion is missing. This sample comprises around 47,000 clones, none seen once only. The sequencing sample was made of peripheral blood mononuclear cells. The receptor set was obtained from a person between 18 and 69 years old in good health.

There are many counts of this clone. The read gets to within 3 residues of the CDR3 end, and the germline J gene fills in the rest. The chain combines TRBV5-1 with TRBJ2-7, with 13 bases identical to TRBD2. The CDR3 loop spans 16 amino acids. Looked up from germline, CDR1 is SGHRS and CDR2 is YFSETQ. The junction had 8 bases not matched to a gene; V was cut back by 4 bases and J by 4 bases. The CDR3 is CASSLGLAGDVYEQYF. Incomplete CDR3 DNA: TGCGCCAGCAGCCTCGGACTAGCGGGAGACGTATACGAG.

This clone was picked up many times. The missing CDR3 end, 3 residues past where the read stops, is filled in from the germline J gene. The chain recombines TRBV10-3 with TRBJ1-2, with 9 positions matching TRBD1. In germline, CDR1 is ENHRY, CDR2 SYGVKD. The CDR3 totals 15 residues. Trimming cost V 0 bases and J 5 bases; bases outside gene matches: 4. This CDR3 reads CAISESDRGLYGYTF. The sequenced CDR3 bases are TGTGCCATCAGTGAGTCGGACAGGGGCCTATATGGC.

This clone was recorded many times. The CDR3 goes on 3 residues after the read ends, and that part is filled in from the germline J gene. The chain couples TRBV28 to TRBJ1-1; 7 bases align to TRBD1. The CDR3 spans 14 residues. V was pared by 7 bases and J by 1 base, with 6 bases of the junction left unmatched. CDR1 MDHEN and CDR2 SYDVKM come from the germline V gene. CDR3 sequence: CASTLYRGNTEAFF. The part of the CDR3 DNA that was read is TGTGCCAGCACCCTTTACAGGGGGAACACTGAA.

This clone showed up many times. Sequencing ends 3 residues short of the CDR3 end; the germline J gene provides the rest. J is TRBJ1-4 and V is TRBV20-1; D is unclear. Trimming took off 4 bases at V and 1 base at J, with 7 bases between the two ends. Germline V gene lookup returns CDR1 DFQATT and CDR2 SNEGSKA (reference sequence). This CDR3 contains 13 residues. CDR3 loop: CSATDRTNEKLFF. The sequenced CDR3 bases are TGCAGTGCTACAGATAGAACTAATGAAAAA.

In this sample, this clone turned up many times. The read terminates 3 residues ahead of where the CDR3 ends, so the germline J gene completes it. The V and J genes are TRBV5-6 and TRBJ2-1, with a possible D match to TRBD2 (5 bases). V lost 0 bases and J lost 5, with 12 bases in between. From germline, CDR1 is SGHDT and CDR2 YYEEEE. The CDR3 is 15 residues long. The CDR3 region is CASSLGLAAHNEQFF. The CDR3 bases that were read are TGTGCCAGCAGCTTGGGGCTAGCTGCCCACAATGAG.

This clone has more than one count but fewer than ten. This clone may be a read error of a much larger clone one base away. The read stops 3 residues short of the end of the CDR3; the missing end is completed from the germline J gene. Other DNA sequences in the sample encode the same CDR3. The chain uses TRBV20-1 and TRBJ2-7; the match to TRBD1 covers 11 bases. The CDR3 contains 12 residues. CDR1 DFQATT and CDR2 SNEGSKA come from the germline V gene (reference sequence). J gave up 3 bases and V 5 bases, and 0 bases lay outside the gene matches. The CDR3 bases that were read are TGCAGTGCTGGGACAGGGGGCTACGAG. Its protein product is CSAGTGGYE. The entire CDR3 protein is CSAGTGGYEQYF.

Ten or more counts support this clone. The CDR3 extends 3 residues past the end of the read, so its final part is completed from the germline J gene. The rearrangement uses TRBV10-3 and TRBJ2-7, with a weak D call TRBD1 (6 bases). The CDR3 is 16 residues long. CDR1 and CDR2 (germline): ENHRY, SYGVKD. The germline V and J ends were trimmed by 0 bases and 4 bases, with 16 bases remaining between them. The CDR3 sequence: CAISESGARGFYEQYF. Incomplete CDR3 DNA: TGTGCCATCAGTGAGTCCGGGGCCAGGGGATTTTACGAG.

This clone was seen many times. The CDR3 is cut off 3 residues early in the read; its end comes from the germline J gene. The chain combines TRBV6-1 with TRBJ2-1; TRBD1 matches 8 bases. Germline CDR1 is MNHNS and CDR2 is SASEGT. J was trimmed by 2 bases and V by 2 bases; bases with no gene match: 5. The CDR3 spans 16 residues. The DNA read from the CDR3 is TGTGCCAGCAGTGAAACCGCACAGGGGGCCTACAATGAG. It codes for CASSETAQGAYNE. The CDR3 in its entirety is CASSETAQGAYNEQFF.

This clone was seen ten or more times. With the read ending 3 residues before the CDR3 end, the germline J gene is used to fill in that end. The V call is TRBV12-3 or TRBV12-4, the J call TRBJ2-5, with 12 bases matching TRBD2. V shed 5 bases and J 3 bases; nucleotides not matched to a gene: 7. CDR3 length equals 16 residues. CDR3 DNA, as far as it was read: TGTGCCAGCAGTCCCCTAGCGGGGGGGCCAGAAGAGACC. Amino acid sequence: CASSPLAGGPEET. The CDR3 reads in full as CASSPLAGGPEETQYF.

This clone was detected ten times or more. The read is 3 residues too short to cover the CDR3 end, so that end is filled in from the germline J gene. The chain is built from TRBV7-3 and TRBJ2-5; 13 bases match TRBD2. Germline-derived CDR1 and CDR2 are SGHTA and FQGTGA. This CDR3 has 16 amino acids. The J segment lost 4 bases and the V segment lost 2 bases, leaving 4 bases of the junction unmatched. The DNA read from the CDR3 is TGTGCCAGCAGCTTACCGGGACTAGCGGGACCAGAGACC. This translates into CASSLPGLAGPET. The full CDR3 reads CASSLPGLAGPETQYF.

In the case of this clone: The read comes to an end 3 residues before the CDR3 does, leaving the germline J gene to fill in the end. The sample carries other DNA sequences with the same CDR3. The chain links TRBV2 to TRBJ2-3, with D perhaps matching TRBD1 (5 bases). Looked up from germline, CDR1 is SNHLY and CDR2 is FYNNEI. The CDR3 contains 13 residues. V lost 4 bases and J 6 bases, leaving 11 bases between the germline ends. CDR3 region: CASSGDSPDTQYF. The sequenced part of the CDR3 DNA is TGTGCCAGCAGTGGCGACAGCCCCGATACG.

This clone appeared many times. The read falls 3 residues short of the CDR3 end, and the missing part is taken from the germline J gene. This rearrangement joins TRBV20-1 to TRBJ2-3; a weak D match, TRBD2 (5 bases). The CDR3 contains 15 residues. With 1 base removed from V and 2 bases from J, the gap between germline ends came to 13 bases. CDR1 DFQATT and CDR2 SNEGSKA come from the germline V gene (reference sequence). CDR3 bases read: TGCAGTGCTAGAGGGGAAGCGGAAGTCACAGATACG. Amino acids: CSARGEAEVTDT. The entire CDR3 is CSARGEAEVTDTQYF.

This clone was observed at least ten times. The part of the CDR3 DNA that was read is TGCAGCGCTTGTTATTCCTATTTGCCTGAA. It codes for CSACYSYLPE. The full CDR3 sequence reads CSACYSYLPEAFF. The chain recombines TRBV29-1 with TRBJ1-1; D not certain. The read halts 3 residues ahead of the CDR3 end, with the missing end drawn from the germline J gene. This CDR3 has 13 amino acids. The V end was cut by 7 bases, the J end by 6 bases, with 18 bases between. CDR1 is SQVTM and CDR2 is ANQGSEA in the germline V gene.

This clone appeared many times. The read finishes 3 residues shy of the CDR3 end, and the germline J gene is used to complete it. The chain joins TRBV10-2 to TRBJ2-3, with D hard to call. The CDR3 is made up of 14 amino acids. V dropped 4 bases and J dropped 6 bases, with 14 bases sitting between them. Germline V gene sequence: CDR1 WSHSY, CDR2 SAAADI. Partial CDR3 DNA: TGCGCCAGCAGTGTTAAACCAGACGGGGATACG. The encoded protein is CASSVKPDGDT. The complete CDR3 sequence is CASSVKPDGDTQYF.

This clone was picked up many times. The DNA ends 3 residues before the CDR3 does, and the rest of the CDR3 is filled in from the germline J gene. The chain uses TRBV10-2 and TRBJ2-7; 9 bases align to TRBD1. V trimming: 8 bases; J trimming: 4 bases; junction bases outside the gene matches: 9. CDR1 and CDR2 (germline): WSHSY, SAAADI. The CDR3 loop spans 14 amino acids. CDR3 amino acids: CASLPRQGVYEQYF. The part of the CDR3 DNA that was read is TGCGCCAGCCTTCCGAGACAGGGGGTTTACGAG.

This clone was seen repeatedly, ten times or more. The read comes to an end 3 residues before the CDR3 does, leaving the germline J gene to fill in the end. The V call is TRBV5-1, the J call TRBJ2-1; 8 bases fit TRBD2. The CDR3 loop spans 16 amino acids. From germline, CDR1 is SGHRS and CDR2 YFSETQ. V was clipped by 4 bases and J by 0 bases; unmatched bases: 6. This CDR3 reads CASSPSTSGSYNEQFF. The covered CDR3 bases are TGCGCCAGCAGCCCGTCTACTAGCGGCTCCTACAATGAG. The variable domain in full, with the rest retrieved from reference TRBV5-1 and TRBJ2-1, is KAGVTQTPRYLIKTRGQQVTLSCSPISGHRSVSWYQQTPGQGLQFLFEYFSETQRNKGNFPGRFSGRQFSNSRSEMNVSTLELGDSALYLCASSPSTSGSYNEQFFGPGTRLTVL.

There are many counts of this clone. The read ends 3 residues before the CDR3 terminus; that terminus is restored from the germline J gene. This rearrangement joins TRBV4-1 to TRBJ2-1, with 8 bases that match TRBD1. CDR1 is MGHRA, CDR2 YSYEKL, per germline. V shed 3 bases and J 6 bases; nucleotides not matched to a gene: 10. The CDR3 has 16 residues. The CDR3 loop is CASSQGPGQVLNEQFF. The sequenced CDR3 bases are TGCGCCAGCAGCCAGGGGCCGGGACAGGTTCTCAATGAG.

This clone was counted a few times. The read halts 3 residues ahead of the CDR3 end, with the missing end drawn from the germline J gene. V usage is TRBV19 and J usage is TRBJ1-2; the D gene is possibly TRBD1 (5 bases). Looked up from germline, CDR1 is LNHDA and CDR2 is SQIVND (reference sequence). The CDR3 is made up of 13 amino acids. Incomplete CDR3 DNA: TGTGCCAGTAGTACAGGGTTCTACAATGAC. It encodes CASSTGFYND. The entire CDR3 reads CASSTGFYNDYTF.

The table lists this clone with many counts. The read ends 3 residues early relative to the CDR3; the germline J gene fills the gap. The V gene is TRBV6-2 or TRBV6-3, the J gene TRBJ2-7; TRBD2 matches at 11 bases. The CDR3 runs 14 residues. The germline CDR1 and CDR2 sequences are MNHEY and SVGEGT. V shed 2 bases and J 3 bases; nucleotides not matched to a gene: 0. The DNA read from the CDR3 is TGTGCCAGCAGTTACGGGACTAGCGGCTACGAG. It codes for CASSYGTSGYE. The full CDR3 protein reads CASSYGTSGYEQYF.

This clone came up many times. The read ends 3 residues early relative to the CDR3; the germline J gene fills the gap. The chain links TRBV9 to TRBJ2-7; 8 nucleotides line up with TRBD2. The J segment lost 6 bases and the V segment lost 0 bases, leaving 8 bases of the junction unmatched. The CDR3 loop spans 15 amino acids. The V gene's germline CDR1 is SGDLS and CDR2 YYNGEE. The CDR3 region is CASSVDNSGTREQYF. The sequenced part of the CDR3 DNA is TGTGCCAGCAGCGTAGATAATAGCGGGACACGCGAG.

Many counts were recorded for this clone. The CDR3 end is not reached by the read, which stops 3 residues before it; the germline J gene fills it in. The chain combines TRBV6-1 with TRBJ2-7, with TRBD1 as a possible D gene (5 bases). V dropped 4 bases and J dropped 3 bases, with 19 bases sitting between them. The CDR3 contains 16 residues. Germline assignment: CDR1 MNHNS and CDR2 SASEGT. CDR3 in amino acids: CASSALDSAYNYEQYF. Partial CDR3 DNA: TGTGCCAGCAGTGCCCTTGACAGCGCCTACAACTACGAG.

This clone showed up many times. The CDR3 is CASSPGDSYEQYF. CDR3 bases read: TGTGCCAGTAGTCCCGGGGATTCCTACGAG. The chain recombines TRBV19 with TRBJ2-7, with a weak D call TRBD2 (5 bases). The sequence runs out 3 residues before the end of the CDR3; the remainder is reconstructed from the germline J gene. The CDR3 sequence is 13 residues long. The germline gives CDR1 LNHDA, CDR2 SQIVND (reference sequence). Deletions cut 5 bases from V and 1 base from J, with 9 bases between.

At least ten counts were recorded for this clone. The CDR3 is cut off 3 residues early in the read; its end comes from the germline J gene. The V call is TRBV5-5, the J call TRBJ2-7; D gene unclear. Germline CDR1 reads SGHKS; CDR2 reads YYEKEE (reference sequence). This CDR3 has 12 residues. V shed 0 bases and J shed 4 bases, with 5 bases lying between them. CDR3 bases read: TGTGCCAGCAGCTTGGCGTTATACGAG. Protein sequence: CASSLALYE. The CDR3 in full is CASSLALYEQYF.